This is a list of T cell receptor beta chains from one sample in a study of T-cell reconstitution after alpha-beta-depleted transplantation in children. MiXCR was run by TCRdb on the PCR reads, yielding one entry per CDR3 protein. This sample has around 72,000 distinct CDR3 sequences; 4.9% occur once, and the top ten carry under 20%. The sample here was PBMCs, mostly from graft donor cells, taken 180 days after TCRalphabeta/CD19-depleted stem cell transplant. The receptors were gathered from a boy younger than two who had a stem cell transplant for acute myeloid leukemia, so the T cells may come from the graft donor. Both conserved end residues are part of each CDR3. The D gene is left open where the match is weak. Expanded clones get a size class; other rows say once, few or many, or leave the size out.

DNA: TGCGCCAGCAGCCCCCGGCTAGCGGGGACGTACAATGAGCAGTTCTTC
CDR3: CASSPRLAGTYNEQFF
D: TRBD2
size: many
J: TRBJ2-1
V: TRBV5-1

DNA: TGCGCCAGCAGGACAGCCCAAGAGACCCAGTACTTC
CDR3: CASRTAQETQYF
D: -
size: many
J: TRBJ2-5
V: TRBV5-1

DNA: TGTGCCAGCTCTCTTCCCTATCAGCCCCAGCATTTT
CDR3: CASSLPYQPQHF
D: -
size: many
J: TRBJ1-5
V: TRBV18

DNA: TGCGCCAGCAGCCTCCAAGGGGGCGGGGGCAATGAGCAGTTCTTC
CDR3: CASSLQGGGGNEQFF
D: -
size: many
J: TRBJ2-1
V: TRBV4-1

DNA: TGTGCCAGCTCACCGGGACAGAGAGCGGGCTTTGAAGCTTTCTTT
CDR3: CASSPGQRAGFEAFF
D: TRBD1
size: many
J: TRBJ1-1
V: TRBV18

DNA: TGTGCCAGCAGCTTGGCCGGGACAGGGTATGGCTACACCTTC
CDR3: CASSLAGTGYGYTF
D: TRBD1
size: many
J: TRBJ1-2
V: TRBV7-2

DNA: TGCGCCAGCAGCCCCCTTGGACATCAGCCCCAGCATTTT
CDR3: CASSPLGHQPQHF
D: -
size: many
J: TRBJ1-5
V: TRBV5-1

DNA: TGCGCCAGCAGCCAGTGGACAGGCCTCAATCAGCCCCAGCATTTT
CDR3: CASSQWTGLNQPQHF
D: TRBD1
size: many
J: TRBJ1-5
V: TRBV4-3

DNA: TGCAGTGCTGCTACAGGGGTCAGATCAGAGACCCAGTACTTC
CDR3: CSAATGVRSETQYF
D: TRBD1
size: many
J: TRBJ2-5
V: TRBV20-1

DNA: TGTGCCAGCAGCTTAATCCCCGGACTCACTAGCGGGGTGGTGCAGTACTTC
CDR3: CASSLIPGLTSGVVQYF
D: TRBD2
size: many
J: TRBJ2-7
V: TRBV7-2

DNA: TGTGCCAGCAGTGAAGCGGGACTAGCGGGGGGATACGAGCAGTACTTC
CDR3: CASSEAGLAGGYEQYF
D: TRBD2
size: many
J: TRBJ2-7
V: TRBV25-1

DNA: TGTGCCAGCACCAAACAGGGACAGGGGGCGCGGGGCTACACCTTC
CDR3: CASTKQGQGARGYTF
D: TRBD1
size: many
J: TRBJ1-2
V: TRBV27

DNA: TGTGCCAGCAGCGGTCCCCAGGGTGGCGGTTCACCCCTCCACTTT
CDR3: CASSGPQGGGSPLHF
D: -
size: many
J: TRBJ1-6
V: TRBV6-2/TRBV6-3

DNA: TGTGCCAGCAGTTACGGCGGGCGCGGGGGTGAGCAGTTCTTC
CDR3: CASSYGGRGGEQFF
D: TRBD2
size: -
J: TRBJ2-1
V: TRBV6-2/TRBV6-3

DNA: TGTGCCAGCAGCGTGGATGGGCCTAGCGGGGGCGGTGGGCAGTTCTTC
CDR3: CASSVDGPSGGGGQFF
D: TRBD2
size: many
J: TRBJ2-1
V: TRBV9

DNA: TGTGCCAGCAGCCCCTACCGGGACAGGGGGCATAATGAAGCTTTCTTT
CDR3: CASSPYRDRGHNEAFF
D: TRBD1
size: many
J: TRBJ1-1
V: TRBV14